The 9 T cell receptor beta chains below come from one sample, sequenced in a study of technical replicates of blood from a handful of donors. TCRdb's table, derived via immunoSEQ multiplex PCR, lists solely in-frame clones and lacks some. The sample yields about 68,000 clones, about 97% seen once. The sequencing sample was made of T cells isolated from PBMCs. Receptors were obtained from a human donor in good health.

The chain carries TRBV7-9 and TRBJ2-1, with D maybe TRBD1 (6 bases). Between the trimmed V and J ends, which lost 6 bases and 3 bases, there was a span of 12 bases. CDR1 SEHNR and CDR2 FQNEAQ come from the germline V gene (reference sequence). The CDR3 is 14 residues long. CDR3 sequence: CASSYTGFYNEQFF. The DNA for the CDR3 is TGTGCCAGCAGTTATACAGGGTTCTACAATGAGCAGTTCTTC.

CDR3: CASSWGSYTEAFF. The CDR3, as DNA: TGTGCCAGCAGTTGGGGCAGCTACACTGAAGCTTTCTTT. The chain employs TRBV6-5 and TRBJ1-1, with a tentative D call TRBD1 (5 bases). Looked up from germline, CDR1 is MNHEY and CDR2 is SVGAGI. V lost 4 bases to trimming and J lost 3 bases, with 9 bases between them. This CDR3 comprises 13 residues.

This clone has a single count. V and J are TRBV28 and TRBJ2-2, with TRBD2 as a possible D gene (6 bases). Germline V gene lookup returns CDR1 MDHEN and CDR2 SYDVKM. The V end lost 3 bases, the J end lost 3 bases, and 8 bases lay between the germline ends. The CDR3 sequence is 14 residues long. In DNA form, the CDR3 reads TGTGCCAGCAGTTTGGAGGGGTACACCGGGGAGCTGTTTTTT. Residues: CASSLEGYTGELFF.

This sequence joins TRBV18 and TRBJ2-7; 7 bases are shared with TRBD1. CDR1 and CDR2 (germline): KGHSH, LQKENI. With 3 bases clipped from V and 2 bases from J, the junction kept 10 bases outside the gene matches. This CDR3 has 16 amino acids. Here the CDR3 reads CASSPTRTGSTYEQYF. The CDR3 nucleotides are TGTGCCAGCTCACCCACCAGGACAGGATCGACCTACGAGCAGTACTTC.

V usage is TRBV7-2 and J usage is TRBJ2-5; tentative D call: TRBD2 (6 bases). The length of the CDR3 is 14 residues. The ends were cut back, 0 bases at V and 2 bases at J, with 7 bases in the middle. Germline CDR1 SGHTA, CDR2 FQGNSA. The CDR3 region has the DNA TGTGCCAGCAGCTTAGCCCTAGCGCAAGAGACCCAGTACTTC. The encoded protein is CASSLALAQETQYF.

The CDR3: CASSEWGQMNTEAFF. The CDR3 DNA reads TGTGCCAGCAGTGAATGGGGACAGATGAACACTGAAGCTTTCTTT. The chain is built from TRBV25-1 and TRBJ1-1; 7 bases fit TRBD1. The CDR3 totals 15 residues. Trimming at V came to 1 base and at J to 0 bases, leaving 2 bases not matched to a gene. Germline V CDR1 and CDR2: MGHDK, SYGVNS.

The rearrangement uses TRBV27 and TRBJ1-5; D ambiguous. The CDR3 has 13 residues. V was trimmed by 3 bases and J by 1 base, leaving 4 bases between them. Germline-derived CDR1 and CDR2 are MNHEY and SMNVEV (reference sequence). This CDR3 is CASSLGSNQPQHF. CDR3 bases: TGTGCCAGCAGTTTGGGCAGCAATCAGCCCCAGCATTTT.

The V and J genes are TRBV14 and TRBJ2-1, with 11 positions matching TRBD2. Germline loops: CDR1 SGHDN, CDR2 FVKESK. V lost 10 bases and J lost 8; bases outside the gene matches: 7. The CDR3 is made up of 13 amino acids. CDR3 residues: CATHSGRVDEQFF. The CDR3 region has the DNA TGTGCCACCCATAGCGGGAGGGTGGATGAGCAGTTCTTC.

The genes are TRBV4-1 and TRBJ1-5; TRBD1 matches at 9 bases. Trimming cost V 4 bases and J 1 base; bases outside gene matches: 8. The CDR3 has 17 residues. The germline gives CDR1 MGHRA, CDR2 YSYEKL. CDR3 in amino acids: CASSPSGTGTSNQPQHF. In nucleotides, the CDR3 is TGCGCCAGCAGCCCCTCAGGGACAGGGACAAGCAATCAGCCCCAGCATTTT.